This TCR beta chain came from a study of T cells in Graves' hyperthyroidism and ophthalmopathy. Study-wide context: Peripheral blood was taken when the disease was first diagnosed, before any treatment began. Study-wide results and caveats: Progression to ophthalmopathy was predicted a median of roughly 6.8 months early.

Orbital computed tomography and thyroid ultrasound, together with serum TRAb and thyroxine and clinical symptoms, were used for diagnoses. Blood from later-ophthalmopathy patients was taken at first hyperthyroidism diagnosis. RNA transcripts yielded amplified TCR beta CDR3 regions. TCR CDR3 regions were first amplified by RT-PCR with HTBI primers. TCRdb reprocessed the multiplex PCR reads via MiXCR and lists one record per CDR3 protein. Counted here are 250,000 to 300,000 distinct CDR3 sequences, roughly 14% occurring once; the ten biggest clones make up about 14%. The trim removed 7 bases at V and 3 bases at J, leaving 7 bases unmatched. The germline gives CDR1 MNHNS, CDR2 SASEGT. CDR3 length: 16 residues. This clonotype appeared a few times. Its antigen is as yet unknown.

V and J are TRBV6-1 and TRBJ2-1; 12 positions match TRBD2. The TCR originated in a woman in her forties with Graves' hyperthyroidism that later progressed to Graves' ophthalmopathy. The sample consisted of blood. CDR3 in amino acids: CASKGLAGPIYNEQFF. DNA for the CDR3: TGTGCCAGCAAAGGACTAGCGGGACCAATCTACAATGAGCAGTTCTTC.